This T cell receptor beta chain was sequenced during a study of T-cell memory formation after mild COVID-19. The overall study: Across donors, TCR clusters were largely donor specific.

Employing constant-segment primers, 5'RACE generated TCR alpha and TCR beta cDNA libraries bearing sample barcodes and UMIs. TCRdb called the 5' RACE reads again in MiXCR, with one record for every CDR3 protein. The sample contains 250,000 to 400,000 distinct CDR3 sequences, 13% to 15% of which appear only once. J was trimmed by 9 bases and V by 3 bases; bases with no gene match: 9. The length of the CDR3 is 15 residues. Germline loops: CDR1 SGHTA, CDR2 FQGNSA. Notes on the study in general: Clones that shrank (day 15 to 85) were balanced CD4/CD8, whereas later expanders leaned CD4+. That cross-reactive memory joined was suggested by some responding clones appearing in pre-infection memory.

This clonotype was seen at least ten times. The antigen remains undetermined. The V and J genes are TRBV7-2 and TRBJ2-1; TRBD1 aligns across 9 bases. Sequencing was done on a sample of PBMCs or a T cell subset sorted from them (not recorded which). This sequence was found in a man between 18 and 35 years old who had mild COVID-19 (a few samples of this study predate the infection). Cell type and time point are not known. This CDR3 reads CASSFNRGLPIEQFF. In DNA form, the CDR3 reads TGTGCCAGCAGCTTCAACAGGGGGCTCCCTATTGAGCAGTTCTTC. Full variable domain (missing parts from reference TRBV7-2 and TRBJ2-1): GAGVSQSPSNKVTEKGKDVELRCDPISGHTALYWYRQSLGQGLEFLIYFQGNSAPDKSGLPSDRFSAERTGGSVSTLTIQRTQQEDSAVYLCASSFNRGLPIEQFFGPGTRLTVL.